This entry features one T cell receptor beta chain sequence. Antigen specificity is unknown. Its ends do not fully match the called genes, so a read error is possible. Germline lookup yields CDR1 SSHAT and CDR2 FNYEAQ (reference sequence). The CDR3 is 14 amino acids. This sample is drawn from a study of beta chain features in type 1 diabetes. Overall study findings and caveats: Among patients with Type 1 diabetes, TCRB CDR3s were moderately but significantly shorter in every one of the four CD4+ subsets. Unsettled here was the matter of whether HLA type influences TCRB rearrangement. Among type 1 diabetes patients, VDJ junctions had fewer insertions and more deletions.

Expressed TCRB transcripts were sequenced because the entire RNA isolate underwent reverse transcription. Some clones are missing from TCRdb's copy, which holds only in-frame ones; the method was immunoSEQ multiplex PCR. This table holds 250,000 to 300,000 clones, roughly 24% found once. The source material was naive CD4+ T cells from blood. The receptor was isolated from a young woman with type 1 diabetes. The rearrangement links TRBV7-7 to TRBJ2-3, with a weak D call TRBD2 (5 bases). The CDR3 nucleotides are TGTGCTAGCAGTGCTAGCCGGTTGGCAGATACGCAGTATTTT. The encoded protein is CASSASRLADTQYF.